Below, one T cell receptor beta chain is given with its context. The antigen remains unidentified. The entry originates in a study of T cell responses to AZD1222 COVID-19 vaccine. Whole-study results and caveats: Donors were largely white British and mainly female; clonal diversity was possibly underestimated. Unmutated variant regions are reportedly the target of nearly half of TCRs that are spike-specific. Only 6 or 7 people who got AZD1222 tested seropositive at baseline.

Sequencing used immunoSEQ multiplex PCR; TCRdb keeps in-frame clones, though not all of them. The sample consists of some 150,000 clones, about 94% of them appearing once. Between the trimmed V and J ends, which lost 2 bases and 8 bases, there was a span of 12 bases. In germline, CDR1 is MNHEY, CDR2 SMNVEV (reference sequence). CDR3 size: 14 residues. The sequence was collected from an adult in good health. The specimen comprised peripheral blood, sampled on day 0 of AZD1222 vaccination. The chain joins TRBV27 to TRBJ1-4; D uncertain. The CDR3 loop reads CASSLRSLKEKLFF. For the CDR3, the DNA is TGTGCCAGCAGTTTAAGGAGTTTAAAGGAAAAACTGTTTTTT.